This T cell receptor beta chain was retrieved from a study of T-cell memory formation after mild COVID-19. TCRdb called the 5' RACE reads again in MiXCR, with one record for every CDR3 protein. Of over 350,000 distinct CDR3 sequences listed, roughly 15% are singletons. V gave up 3 bases and J gave up 5 bases, with 17 bases separating them. The CDR3 extends over 15 amino acids. The germline CDR1 and CDR2 sequences are SGHRS and YFSETQ. This clonotype has only a few counts. The sequencing sample was made of PBMCs or a T cell subset sorted from them (not recorded which). The clonotype was recovered from a man younger than 35 who had mild COVID-19 (a few samples of this study predate the infection). Cell type and time point are not known. This chain connects TRBV5-1 to TRBJ2-5; a weak D match, TRBD2 (6 bases). The CDR3 is CASSSRETSLETQYF. The CDR3 DNA reads TGCGCCAGCAGCTCCCGCGAGACTAGTCTGGAGACCCAGTACTTC.